The TCR beta chain under discussion was sequenced for a study of beta chain features in type 1 diabetes. General study results and limits: Within each of all four CD4+ subsets, Type 1 diabetes patients had TCRB CDR3s that were moderately but significantly shorter.

The V gene lost 0 bases and the J gene lost 0 bases, with 13 bases spanning the gap. The germline V gene encodes CDR1 MNHEY and CDR2 SMNVEV (reference sequence). The CDR3 totals 17 residues. The investigators reverse transcribed all of the isolated RNA, so they sequenced expressed TCRB transcripts. The repertoire was sequenced with immunoSEQ multiplex PCR; TCRdb's copy has only in-frame clones and lacks some. The profile shows hundreds of thousands of clones, approximately 16% of them singletons. On this clone itself: Its antigen is unidentified.

The receptor's source is a man between 18 and 35 years old with type 1 diabetes. V usage is TRBV27 and J usage is TRBJ2-3; D not resolved. The source material was naive CD4+ T cells from blood. For the CDR3, the DNA is TGTGCCAGCAGTTTATCAGAGCTTACGCAAAGCACAGATACGCAGTATTTT. Amino acids: CASSLSELTQSTDTQYF.